These T cell receptor beta chains were read from a single sample in a study of T cell responses to AZD1222 COVID-19 vaccine. Profiled with immunoSEQ multiplex PCR; TCRdb holds only in-frame clones, not every one. In the table there are 70,000 to 95,000 clones, roughly 90% of which are singletons. Sample: peripheral blood, taken on day 0 of AZD1222 vaccination. These receptors all stem from an adult in good health. CDR3s include the opening cysteine and the closing phenylalanine or tryptophan. The D gene is left open where the match is weak. A row's size may be missing; if present it is once, few, many or a size class.

CDR3nt: TGTGCCAGGGGTTCGGCGGGAGGGTATGAGCAGTTCTTC
CDR3aa: CARGSAGGYEQFF
d_gene: TRBD2
abundance: NA
j_gene: TRBJ2-1
v_gene: TRBV7-2

CDR3nt: TGTGCCAGCAGCGTAGAACAGTTCACTGAAGCTTTCTTT
CDR3aa: CASSVEQFTEAFF
d_gene: NA
abundance: NA
j_gene: TRBJ1-1
v_gene: TRBV9

CDR3nt: TGTGCCAGCAGCGCTCTAGCGGGAGGGGGGAGTGAGCAGTTCTTC
CDR3aa: CASSALAGGGSEQFF
d_gene: TRBD2
abundance: NA
j_gene: TRBJ2-1
v_gene: TRBV2

CDR3nt: TGTGCCAGCAGCTTGGAACCAGCCTATGGCTACACCTTC
CDR3aa: CASSLEPAYGYTF
d_gene: NA
abundance: NA
j_gene: TRBJ1-2
v_gene: TRBV5-4

CDR3nt: TGTGCCAGTACCCCCTTGGGACAGGAGAGCTATGGCTACACCTTC
CDR3aa: CASTPLGQESYGYTF
d_gene: TRBD1
abundance: NA
j_gene: TRBJ1-2
v_gene: TRBV19

CDR3nt: TGTGCCAGCAGCCCCTCGACAGGGAGTACTGAAGCTTTCTTT
CDR3aa: CASSPSTGSTEAFF
d_gene: TRBD1
abundance: NA
j_gene: TRBJ1-1
v_gene: TRBV7-8

CDR3nt: TGTGCCAGCAGCGCAGGGGTCAACGTTAACTATGGCTACACCTTC
CDR3aa: CASSAGVNVNYGYTF
d_gene: NA
abundance: once
j_gene: TRBJ1-2
v_gene: TRBV11-2

CDR3nt: TGCGCCAGCAGCTTGGATGGGGTGGCTAACTATGGCTACACCTTC
CDR3aa: CASSLDGVANYGYTF
d_gene: NA
abundance: NA
j_gene: TRBJ1-2
v_gene: TRBV5-1

CDR3nt: TGCGCCAGCAGCTTGGATGGGGGCCCTGAAGCTTTCTTT
CDR3aa: CASSLDGGPEAFF
d_gene: NA
abundance: NA
j_gene: TRBJ1-1
v_gene: TRBV5-1

CDR3nt: TGTGCCAAACAGGAAAGCGGGGGGCCAGGGGAGACCCAGTACTTC
CDR3aa: CAKQESGGPGETQYF
d_gene: TRBD2
abundance: NA
j_gene: TRBJ2-5
v_gene: TRBV2

CDR3nt: TGTGCCAGCAGTCCCTCGGGACTCTACAATGAGCAGTTCTTC
CDR3aa: CASSPSGLYNEQFF
d_gene: NA
abundance: NA
j_gene: TRBJ2-1
v_gene: TRBV6-5

CDR3nt: TGTGCCAGCAGCCTGCTTAGGGGGGGAACAGATACGCAGTATTTT
CDR3aa: CASSLLRGGTDTQYF
d_gene: NA
abundance: NA
j_gene: TRBJ2-3
v_gene: TRBV3-1/TRBV3-2

CDR3nt: TGTGCCAGTACCCCCGCCGGGACCCTTGGCACTGAAGCTTTCTTT
CDR3aa: CASTPAGTLGTEAFF
d_gene: NA
abundance: once
j_gene: TRBJ1-1
v_gene: TRBV19

CDR3nt: TGTGCCAGCAGCTCTCGGGGACAGGGTCGATTCACAGATACGCAGTATTTT
CDR3aa: CASSSRGQGRFTDTQYF
d_gene: TRBD1
abundance: NA
j_gene: TRBJ2-3
v_gene: TRBV5-4

CDR3nt: TGTGCCAGCAGCTTGGAGCCGTCTAGCAATCAGCCCCAGCATTTT
CDR3aa: CASSLEPSSNQPQHF
d_gene: NA
abundance: NA
j_gene: TRBJ1-5
v_gene: TRBV5-4

CDR3nt: TGTGCCAGCCTCCTCCGGGACACAGGCTACGAGCAGTACTTC
CDR3aa: CASLLRDTGYEQYF
d_gene: NA
abundance: NA
j_gene: TRBJ2-7
v_gene: TRBV6-5

CDR3nt: TGTGCCAGCAGCCCGCGAGGGATTCGAGGCACCGGGGAGCTGTTTTTT
CDR3aa: CASSPRGIRGTGELFF
d_gene: NA
abundance: NA
j_gene: TRBJ2-2
v_gene: TRBV7-9